The 8 T cell receptor beta chains below come from one sample, sequenced in a study of shared clonotypes between healthy human individuals (TCRdb year 2020). Libraries were constructed by the immunoSEQ multiplex PCR assay. Drawn from immuneACCESS, this table holds only the in-frame rearrangements with V and J called that TCRdb kept. Clones are partly lost; checked studies trace under half to an unresolved V gene and leave the rest unexplained. The sample table contains approximately 1,000,000 clones; only one count was recorded for about 80% of them. The ten largest account for 0.89% of the sample. The sample consisted of memory CD4+ T cells from PBMCs. The meaning of the sample's cell subset or site label: CD45RA-negative fraction. The source of these receptors is a man aged 18-30 years in good health. Some clones in this sample may be carry-over from other donors' samples.

The chain links TRBV6-5 to TRBJ1-2; TRBD1 aligns across 9 bases. J gave up 4 bases and V 8 bases, and 8 bases lay outside the gene matches. Per the germline V gene, CDR1 is MNHEY and CDR2 is SVGAGI. This CDR3 has 14 amino acids. The CDR3 coding sequence is TGTGCCAGCTCTAGACAGGGGGGCTTCTATGGCTACACCTTC. Translating gives CASSRQGGFYGYTF.

The rearrangement uses TRBV6-1 and TRBJ1-2; 8 positions match TRBD1. Trimming removed 0 bases from V and 5 bases from J; junction bases left unmatched: 2. This CDR3 region has 14 residues. The germline gives CDR1 MNHNS, CDR2 SASEGT. The DNA for the CDR3 is TGTGCCAGCAGTGAAGCGAACAGGGGGTATGGCTACACCTTC. This encodes CASSEANRGYGYTF.

The chain uses TRBV20-1 and TRBJ2-7; D might be TRBD1 (5 bases). V lost 4 bases and J lost 7, with 11 bases in between. This CDR3 has 11 residues. Germline CDR1 reads DFQATT; CDR2 reads SNEGSKA (reference sequence). The CDR3 region is CSATQVQEQYF. The CDR3 DNA reads TGCAGTGCTACACAGGTCCAGGAGCAGTACTTC.

The V call is TRBV6-6, the J call TRBJ2-2; D remains unclear. CDR1 and CDR2 (germline): MNHNY, SVGAGI (reference sequence). The germline V and J ends were trimmed by 4 bases and 0 bases, with 3 bases remaining between them. The length of the CDR3 is 13 residues. For the CDR3, the DNA is TGTGCCAGCAGTTCTCCGAACACCGGGGAGCTGTTTTTT. It yields the protein CASSSPNTGELFF.

The rearrangement joins TRBV5-6 to TRBJ2-1; TRBD1 matches at 7 bases. J gave up 9 bases and V 2 bases, and 5 bases lay outside the gene matches. The CDR3 extends over 13 amino acids. From germline, CDR1 is SGHDT and CDR2 YYEEEE. CDR3 in amino acids: CASSLLTGFEQFF. The CDR3 DNA sequence: TGTGCCAGCAGCTTACTGACAGGGTTTGAGCAGTTCTTC.

This chain connects TRBV25-1 to TRBJ2-6; the D gene could be TRBD1 or TRBD2 (5 bases each). The CDR3 extends over 17 amino acids. V was cut by 3 bases and J by 2 bases, with 14 bases left in between. From germline, CDR1 is MGHDK and CDR2 SYGVNS. Here the CDR3 DNA reads TGTGCCAGCAGTGAGTGGGGGTCGGTTGCTGGGGCCAACGTCCTGACTTTC. Its protein product is CASSEWGSVAGANVLTF.

The gene calls are TRBV6-1 and TRBJ1-2, with 7 nucleotides matching TRBD1. V dropped 1 base and J dropped 1; count of bases not matched to a gene: 0. This CDR3 is 14 amino acids long. Germline CDR1 is MNHNS and CDR2 is SASEGT. The CDR3 nucleotides are TGTGCCAGCAGTGAAGGACAGGGTAACTATGGCTACACCTTC. This encodes CASSEGQGNYGYTF.

This clone was observed a single time. Here the CDR3 reads CASSQGPKGYINYGYTF. CDR3 DNA: TGCGCCAGCAGCCAAGGACCTAAGGGGTACATTAACTATGGCTACACCTTC. The rearrangement uses TRBV4-1 and TRBJ1-2, with D possibly matching TRBD1 (5 bases). The length of the CDR3 is 17 residues. V lost 1 base, J lost 1 base, and 16 bases lay in between. From germline, CDR1 is MGHRA and CDR2 YSYEKL.